This T cell receptor (beta chain) emerged from a study of T cell responses to AZD1222 COVID-19 vaccine. The assay was immunoSEQ multiplex PCR, and TCRdb's table has in-frame clones only and misses some. This sample carries roughly 150,000 clones, about 90% of them seen once, and the ten largest clones take 1.3% to 1.5%. CDR3 length: 16 residues. Trimming left V 2 bases short and J 0 bases short, with 14 bases between. Germline CDR1 and CDR2: LGHNA and YSLEER. V gene TRBV4-3 combines with J gene TRBJ2-7; D may correspond to TRBD1 or TRBD2 (7 bases each). The sample was peripheral blood, taken on day 0 of AZD1222 vaccination. The clonotype comes from an adult in good health. The CDR3 nucleotides read TGCGCCAGCAGCCAAACTCCAGGGGGGGACTCCTACGAGCAGTACTTC. This encodes CASSQTPGGDSYEQYF.